The 3 T cell receptor beta chains reported below all come from one sample, sequenced in a study of CD8 T cells in ankylosing spondylitis. No cognate antigen is known for these TCRs. One entry per CDR3 protein, called by TCRdb with MiXCR from the 5' RACE reads. The sample carries about 800,000 distinct CDR3 sequences, 10% to 15% recorded once. Study findings and constraints: Typical of ankylosing spondylitis blood, it appeared, was a TCR beta motif of 7 or 8 highly homologous variants.

Material: blood, either unsorted or a sorted T cell fraction (not recorded which). The receptors come from a male donor with ankylosing spondylitis.

This chain joins TRBV18 and TRBJ1-4, with no clear D. Between the trimmed V and J ends, which lost 1 base and 2 bases, there was a span of 8 bases. The CDR3 extends over 15 amino acids. Germline-derived CDR1 and CDR2 are KGHSH and LQKENI. CDR3 coding DNA: TGTGCCAGCTCACCACTTCTGGGGACTAATGAAAAACTGTTTTTT. Translation gives CASSPLLGTNEKLFF.

The gene calls are TRBV4-2 and TRBJ1-1; D perhaps matches TRBD1 (6 bases). Germline CDR1 LGHNA, CDR2 YNFKEQ. V was trimmed by 4 bases and J by 4 bases, leaving 13 bases between them. CDR3 length: 14 residues. This CDR3 is CASSLLARGTEAFF. As DNA, the CDR3 is TGTGCCAGCAGCCTCTTAGCCAGGGGCACTGAAGCTTTCTTT.

This clonotype was seen ten or more times. The chain joins TRBV30 to TRBJ2-2; TRBD1 is a possible D gene (7 bases). Looked up from germline, CDR1 is GTSNPN and CDR2 is SVGIG (reference sequence). The CDR3 has 14 residues. Trimming removed 0 bases from V and 6 bases from J, with 11 bases in between. CDR3 DNA sequence: TGTGCCTGGAGTGTCCAGGGGGGCTCCGGGGAGCTGTTTTTT. Amino acids: CAWSVQGGSGELFF.